Listed below are T cell receptor beta chains from one sample, sequenced in a study of blood T cell repertoires in COVID-19. Libraries were prepared by immunoSEQ multiplex PCR; TCRdb keeps only in-frame clonotypes and omits some of them. The repertoire has 350,000 to 450,000 clones, more than 70% of them found once; the top ten carry about 2%. Sequenced input: peripheral blood. All receptors derive from an older woman with COVID-19, enrolled during active disease. CDR3s include the opening cysteine and the closing phenylalanine or tryptophan. The D gene is left open where the match is weak. A clone size is listed for some rows: how often the clone was seen (once, few, many), or a class if it is expanded.

size	V	J	D	CDR3	DNA
NA	TRBV12-3/TRBV12-4	TRBJ1-1	NA	CASSLGEATEAFF	TGTGCCAGCAGTTTAGGGGAGGCTACTGAAGCTTTCTTT
NA	TRBV12-5	TRBJ1-1	NA	CASGLSILQGEAFF	TGTGCTAGTGGTTTGTCAATCCTCCAGGGTGAAGCTTTCTTT
NA	TRBV7-2	TRBJ2-3	NA	CASSSDSSSTDTQYF	TGTGCCAGCAGCTCCGACTCCTCTAGCACAGATACGCAGTATTTT
NA	TRBV5-1	TRBJ1-1	NA	CASSLDRGSEAFF	TGCGCCAGCAGCTTGGATAGGGGATCCGAAGCTTTCTTT
few	TRBV28	TRBJ1-5	TRBD1	CASNTGQDSNQPQHF	TGTGCCAGCAACACGGGACAGGATAGCAATCAGCCCCAGCATTTT
NA	TRBV13	TRBJ2-7	TRBD2	CASSLLAVHEQYF	TGTGCCAGCAGCTTACTAGCGGTCCACGAGCAGTACTTC
NA	TRBV7-8	TRBJ2-4	TRBD2	CASSSRTSGGSKNIQYF	TGTGCCAGCAGCTCTCGGACTAGCGGGGGGTCCAAAAACATTCAGTACTTC
NA	TRBV24-1	TRBJ2-1	TRBD1	CATSDYGQGRGEQFF	TGTGCCACCAGTGATTACGGACAGGGACGTGGTGAGCAGTTCTTC
NA	TRBV6-5	TRBJ1-5	TRBD1	CASRLPGQGTQPQHF	TGTGCCAGCAGACTACCGGGACAGGGTACTCAGCCCCAGCATTTT
NA	TRBV7-9	TRBJ1-2	NA	CASSRTESNYGYTF	TGTGCCAGCAGCCGGACAGAGAGTAACTATGGCTACACCTTC
NA	TRBV27	TRBJ2-7	NA	CASSPAVGGEQYF	TGTGCCAGCAGTCCGGCCGTGGGCGGGGAGCAGTACTTC
NA	TRBV7-3	TRBJ2-1	TRBD2	CASSPRSGGSYNEQFF	TGTGCCAGCAGCCCCCGTTCGGGGGGCTCCTACAATGAGCAGTTCTTC
few	TRBV18	TRBJ1-4	NA	CASSPPEGSGEKLFF	TGTGCCAGCTCACCACCGGAGGGGTCCGGTGAAAAACTGTTTTTT
NA	TRBV6-1	TRBJ2-7	TRBD1	CASSASRDRGSYEQYF	TGTGCCAGCAGTGCCTCCCGGGACAGGGGGTCCTACGAGCAGTACTTC
NA	TRBV6-5	TRBJ2-1	NA	CASSYRQYNEQFF	TGTGCCAGCAGTTATAGACAGTACAATGAGCAGTTCTTC
NA	TRBV15	TRBJ1-2	TRBD1	CATSRGDRVDGYTF	TGTGCCACCAGCAGAGGAGACAGGGTAGATGGCTACACCTTC
NA	TRBV5-1	TRBJ1-1	TRBD1	CASSRQGETEAFF	TGCGCCAGCAGCCGACAGGGAGAAACTGAAGCTTTCTTT
NA	TRBV19	TRBJ1-2	TRBD1	CASSTRQGADYGYTF	TGTGCCAGTAGTACTCGACAGGGGGCGGACTATGGCTACACCTTC
NA	TRBV7-3	TRBJ2-3	TRBD2	CASSQATSGVADTQYF	TGTGCCAGCAGCCAAGCGACTAGCGGGGTGGCAGATACGCAGTATTTT
NA	TRBV18	TRBJ2-7	TRBD1	CASSPSDRGSYEQYF	TGTGCCAGCTCACCATCGGACAGGGGCTCCTACGAGCAGTACTTC
NA	TRBV6-5	TRBJ1-1	NA	CASSLPPNTEAFF	TGTGCCAGCAGTCTCCCTCCGAACACTGAAGCTTTCTTT
NA	TRBV2	TRBJ1-4	NA	CASSERPGANEKLFF	TGTGCCAGCAGTGAAAGGCCAGGCGCTAATGAAAAACTGTTTTTT
NA	TRBV5-1	TRBJ2-7	TRBD2	CASSLTSGSFEQYF	TGCGCCAGCAGCTTGACTAGCGGCTCATTTGAGCAGTACTTC
NA	TRBV29-1	TRBJ2-7	NA	CSAMGATASSTSYEQYF	TGCAGCGCCATGGGGGCGACAGCCAGTAGTACCTCCTACGAGCAGTACTTC
few	TRBV27	TRBJ1-5	TRBD1	CASSFTGQGNQPQHF	TGTGCCAGCAGTTTCACCGGACAGGGCAATCAGCCCCAGCATTTT
NA	TRBV5-3	TRBJ2-1	NA	CARSLVGPLRQGNEQFF	TGTGCCAGAAGCTTGGTAGGTCCGCTCCGGCAGGGCAATGAGCAGTTCTTC
NA	TRBV7-2	TRBJ1-6	TRBD1	CASSHLQGADSPLHF	TGTGCCAGCAGCCATCTACAGGGGGCGGATTCACCCCTTCACTTT
NA	TRBV11-2	TRBJ2-3	TRBD1	CASSLTRTGGGDTQYF	TGTGCCAGCAGCTTAACTCGGACAGGGGGCGGAGATACGCAGTATTTT
NA	TRBV29-1	TRBJ1-2	NA	CSVGGGAANYGYTF	TGCAGCGTTGGGGGAGGGGCGGCTAACTATGGCTACACCTTC
NA	TRBV5-4	TRBJ2-7	NA	CASSLGVQGTYEQYF	TGTGCCAGCAGCCTAGGGGTGCAGGGAACCTACGAGCAGTACTTC
NA	TRBV11-2	TRBJ1-1	NA	CASSPGGLNTEAFF	TGTGCCAGCAGCCCCGGCGGATTGAACACTGAAGCTTTCTTT
once	TRBV4-2	TRBJ1-6	NA	CASSQVAGFSYNSPLHF	TGTGCCAGCAGCCAAGTCGCGGGTTTCTCCTATAATTCACCCCTCCACTTT